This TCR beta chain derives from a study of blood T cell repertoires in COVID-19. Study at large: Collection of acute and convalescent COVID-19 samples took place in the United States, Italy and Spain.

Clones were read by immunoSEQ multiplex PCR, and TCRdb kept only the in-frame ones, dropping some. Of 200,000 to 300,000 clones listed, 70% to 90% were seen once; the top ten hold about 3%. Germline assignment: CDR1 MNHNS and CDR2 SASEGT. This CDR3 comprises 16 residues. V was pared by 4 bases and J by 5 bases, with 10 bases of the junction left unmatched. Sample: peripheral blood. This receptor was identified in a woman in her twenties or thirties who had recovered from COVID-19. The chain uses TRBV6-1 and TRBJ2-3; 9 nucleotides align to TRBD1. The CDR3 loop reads CASSGFRDRVLDTQYF. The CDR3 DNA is TGTGCCAGCAGTGGGTTTCGGGACAGGGTTTTAGATACGCAGTATTTT.